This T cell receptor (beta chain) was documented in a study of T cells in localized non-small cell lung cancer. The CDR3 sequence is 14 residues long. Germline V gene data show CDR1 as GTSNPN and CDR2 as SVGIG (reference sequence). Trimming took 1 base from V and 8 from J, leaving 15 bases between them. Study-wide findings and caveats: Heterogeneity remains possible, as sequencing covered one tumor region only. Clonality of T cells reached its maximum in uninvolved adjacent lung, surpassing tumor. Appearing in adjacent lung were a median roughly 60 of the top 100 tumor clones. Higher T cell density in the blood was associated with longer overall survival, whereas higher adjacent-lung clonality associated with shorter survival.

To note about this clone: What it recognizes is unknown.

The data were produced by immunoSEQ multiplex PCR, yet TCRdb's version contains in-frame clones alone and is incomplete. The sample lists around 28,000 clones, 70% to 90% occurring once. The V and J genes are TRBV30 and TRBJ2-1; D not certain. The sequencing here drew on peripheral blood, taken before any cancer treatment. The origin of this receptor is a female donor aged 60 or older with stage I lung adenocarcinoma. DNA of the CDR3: TGTGCCTGGAGTGACCCCTCTAGAGTGGATGAGCAGTTCTTC. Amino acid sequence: CAWSDPSRVDEQFF.